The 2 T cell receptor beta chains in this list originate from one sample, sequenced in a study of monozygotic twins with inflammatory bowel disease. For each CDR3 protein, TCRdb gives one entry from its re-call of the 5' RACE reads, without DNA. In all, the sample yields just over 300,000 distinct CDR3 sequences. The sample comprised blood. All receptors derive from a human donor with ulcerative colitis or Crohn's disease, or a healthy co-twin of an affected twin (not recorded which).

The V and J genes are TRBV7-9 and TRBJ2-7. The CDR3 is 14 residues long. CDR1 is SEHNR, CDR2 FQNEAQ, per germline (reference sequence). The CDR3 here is CASSFAGGTYEQYF.

CDR3 amino acids: CASSPRSGISTGELFF. The chain has TRBV7-2 and TRBJ2-2; with no DNA, the TCRdb D assignment of TRBD2 cannot be verified. In germline, CDR1 is SGHTA, CDR2 FQGNSA. The CDR3 contains 16 residues.